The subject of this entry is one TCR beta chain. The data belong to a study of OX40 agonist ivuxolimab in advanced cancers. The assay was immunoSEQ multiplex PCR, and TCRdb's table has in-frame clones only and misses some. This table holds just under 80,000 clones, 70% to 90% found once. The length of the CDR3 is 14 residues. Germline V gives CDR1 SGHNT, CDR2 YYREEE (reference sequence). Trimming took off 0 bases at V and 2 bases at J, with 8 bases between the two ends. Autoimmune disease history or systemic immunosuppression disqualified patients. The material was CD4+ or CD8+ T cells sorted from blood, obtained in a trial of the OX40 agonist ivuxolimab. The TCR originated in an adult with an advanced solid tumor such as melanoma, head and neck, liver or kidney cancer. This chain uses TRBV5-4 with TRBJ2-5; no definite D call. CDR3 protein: CASSLAYTQETQYF. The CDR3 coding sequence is TGTGCCAGCAGCTTGGCATACACACAAGAGACCCAGTACTTC.